Listed below are T cell receptor beta chains from one sample, sequenced in a study of prognosis after radiotherapy for stage I lung cancer. TCRdb re-derived calls from the multiplex PCR reads in MiXCR, one entry per CDR3 protein. Among about 19,000 distinct CDR3 sequences listed, around half were seen once. The sequencing here drew on PBMCs, taken before or after stereotactic body radiation therapy (not recorded which). The receptors come from a donor aged 50 or older with non-small cell lung cancer. The CDR3 runs from the conserved cysteine through the conserved F or W. A D gene is named only where the DNA matches it firmly. Where a row states a size, it is once, few, many or the class of an expanded clone; other rows omit it.

d_gene	abundance	v_gene	j_gene	CDR3nt	CDR3aa
TRBD1	many	TRBV5-8	TRBJ2-5	TGTGCCAGCAGCTTAACTAGGACAGGGGGCGCGAAGACCCAGTGCTTC	CASSLTRTGGAKTQCF
TRBD2	many	TRBV4-2	TRBJ2-7	TGTGCCAGCAGCTCTTTGGGGGTAGCGGGAGAGTACGAGCAGTACTTC	CASSSLGVAGEYEQYF
.	.	TRBV12-3/TRBV12-4	TRBJ1-2	TGTGTCAGCAGTTTAGTGAAGGGTAGCTATGGCTACACCTTC	CVSSLVKGSYGYTF
.	many	TRBV20-1	TRBJ2-1	TGCAGTGCTAGTCTAGGTTACAATGAGCAGTTCTTC	CSASLGYNEQFF
.	many	TRBV27	TRBJ1-1	TGTGCCAGCAAGGTGGGGGGAGTAGGCACTGAAGCTTTCTTT	CASKVGGVGTEAFF
TRBD1	many	TRBV12-3/TRBV12-4	TRBJ1-4	TGTGCCAGCAGTCCCGGGACAGGGTCTGAAAAACTGTTTTTT	CASSPGTGSEKLFF
TRBD2	many	TRBV6-1	TRBJ2-1	TGTGCCAGCAGTGCCATAGCGGGAGGGCACAGTGAGCAGTTCTTC	CASSAIAGGHSEQFF
TRBD2	many	TRBV27	TRBJ2-5	TGTGCCACCAGACAGACTAGCGGGTCTCAAGAGACCCAGTACTTC	CATRQTSGSQETQYF
.	many	TRBV18	TRBJ2-2	TGTGCCAGCTCTTACCCTAGGGTTGGCACCGGGGAGCTGTTTTTT	CASSYPRVGTGELFF
.	.	TRBV6-4	TRBJ2-1	TGTGCCAGCCGATCGGGGGGCGATGAGCAGTTCTTC	CASRSGGDEQFF
.	.	TRBV6-1	TRBJ1-2	TGTGCCAGCAGTGACCAGGGACGGCACTATGGCTACACCTTC	CASSDQGRHYGYTF
.	medium-sized	TRBV7-2	TRBJ2-2	TGTGCCAGCAGCTTGGGTGGTTCCGGGGAGCTGTTTTTT	CASSLGGSGELFF
TRBD1	.	TRBV12-3/TRBV12-4	TRBJ1-6	TGTGCCAGCAGTTGGACAGGGGATAATTCACCCCTCCACTTT	CASSWTGDNSPLHF
TRBD2	many	TRBV10-3	TRBJ2-1	TGTGCCATCTCCTTAGCGGGAGGGCCGAACAATGAGCAGTTCTTC	CAISLAGGPNNEQFF
.	.	TRBV5-1	TRBJ2-7	TGCGCCAGCAGCCGTGCATGGGGCTCTAGTTGGGAGTACGAGCAGTACTTC	CASSRAWGSSWEYEQYF
.	.	TRBV6-1	TRBJ2-7	TGTGCCAGCAAGACGGATATAAGCTCCTACGAGCAGTACTTC	CASKTDISSYEQYF
TRBD1	medium-sized	TRBV11-2	TRBJ1-2	TGTGCCAGCAGTCACGGGACAGACTATGGCTACACCTTC	CASSHGTDYGYTF
.	.	TRBV6-1	TRBJ2-2	TGTGCCAGCAGTGAAGACCCTAGAGCCGGGGAGCTGTTTTTT	CASSEDPRAGELFF
.	many	TRBV20-1	TRBJ2-5	TGCAGTGCTAGAGGGTTACGGTCCCAAGAGACCCAGTACTTC	CSARGLRSQETQYF
.	many	TRBV20-1	TRBJ2-5	TGCAGTGTTCAGCCGAGGGTCGGGTTCCAAGAGACCCAGTACTTC	CSVQPRVGFQETQYF
.	.	TRBV28	TRBJ1-6	TGTTCCAGCATCCTTTGGGGCCGGCGGAATAATTCATCCCTCCACTTT	CSSILWGRRNNSSLHF
.	.	TRBV7-8	TRBJ1-2	TGTGCCAGCAGCTTAGGGGTATGCAGAGCTAACTATTGCTACACCTTC	CASSLGVCRANYCYTF